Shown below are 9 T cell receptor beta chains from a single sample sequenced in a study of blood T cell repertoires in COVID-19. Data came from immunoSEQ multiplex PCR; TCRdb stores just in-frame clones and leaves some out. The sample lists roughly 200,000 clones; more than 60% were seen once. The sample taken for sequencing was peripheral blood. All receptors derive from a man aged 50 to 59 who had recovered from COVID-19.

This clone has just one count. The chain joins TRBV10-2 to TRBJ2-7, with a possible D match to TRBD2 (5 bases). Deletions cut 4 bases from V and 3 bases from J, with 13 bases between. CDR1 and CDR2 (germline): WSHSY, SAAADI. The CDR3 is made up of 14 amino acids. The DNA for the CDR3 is TGCGCCAGCAGTGTTGTTAGCGCTAGCTACGAGCAGTACTTC. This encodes CASSVVSASYEQYF.

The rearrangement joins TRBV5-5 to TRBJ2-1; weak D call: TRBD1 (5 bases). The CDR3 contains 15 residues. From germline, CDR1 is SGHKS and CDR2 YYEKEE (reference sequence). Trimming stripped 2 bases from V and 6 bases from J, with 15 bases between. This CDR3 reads CASSFQARVLNEQFF. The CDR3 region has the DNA TGTGCCAGCAGCTTCCAGGCCAGGGTTCTCAATGAGCAGTTCTTC.

DNA of the CDR3: TGTGCCAGCAACAGAATGAACACTGAAGCTTTCTTT. It is translated as CASNRMNTEAFF. V is TRBV5-8 and J is TRBJ1-1; D is undetermined. The germline gives CDR1 SGHTS, CDR2 YDEGEE. The CDR3 runs 12 residues. V was pared by 6 bases and J by 0 bases, with 6 bases between. The full variable domain, with the rest looked up from reference TRBV5-8 and TRBJ1-1, is EAGVTQSPTHLIKTRGQQATLRCSPISGHTSVYWYQQALGLGLQFLLWYDEGEERNRGNFPPRFSGRQFPNYSSELNVNALELEDSALYLCASNRMNTEAFFGQGTRLTVV.

For the CDR3, the DNA is TGTGTTTGCTCCGGGACCTACGAGCAGTACTTC. This gives the protein CVCSGTYEQYF. The chain joins TRBV28 to TRBJ2-7; weak D call: TRBD2 (5 bases). This CDR3 region has 11 residues. CDR1 and CDR2 (germline): MDHEN, SYDVKM.

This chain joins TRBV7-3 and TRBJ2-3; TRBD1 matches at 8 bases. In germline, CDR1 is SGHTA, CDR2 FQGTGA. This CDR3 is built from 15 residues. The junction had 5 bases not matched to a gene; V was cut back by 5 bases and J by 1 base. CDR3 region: CASSRQGRGTDTQYF. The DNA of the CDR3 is TGTGCCAGCAGCCGACAGGGGCGCGGCACAGATACGCAGTATTTT.

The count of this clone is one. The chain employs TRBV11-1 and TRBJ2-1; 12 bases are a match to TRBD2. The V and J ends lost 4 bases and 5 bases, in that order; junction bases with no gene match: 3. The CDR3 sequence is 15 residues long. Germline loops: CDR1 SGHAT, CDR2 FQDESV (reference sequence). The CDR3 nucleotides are TGTGCCAGCAGCTCCGGACTAGCGGGAAACAATGAGCAGTTCTTC. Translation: CASSSGLAGNNEQFF.

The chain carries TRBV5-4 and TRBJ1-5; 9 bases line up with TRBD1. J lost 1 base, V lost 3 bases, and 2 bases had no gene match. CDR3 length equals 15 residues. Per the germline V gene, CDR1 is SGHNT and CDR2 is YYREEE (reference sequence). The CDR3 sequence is CASSSGTGSNQPQHF. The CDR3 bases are TGTGCCAGCAGCTCCGGGACAGGGAGCAATCAGCCCCAGCATTTT.

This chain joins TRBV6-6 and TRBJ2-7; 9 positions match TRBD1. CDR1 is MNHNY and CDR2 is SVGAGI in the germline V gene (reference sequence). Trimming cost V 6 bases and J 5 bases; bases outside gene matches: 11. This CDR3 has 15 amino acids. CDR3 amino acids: CASRISGTGFHEQYF. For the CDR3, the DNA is TGTGCCAGCAGAATATCCGGGACAGGGTTTCACGAGCAGTACTTC.

As DNA, the CDR3 is TGTGCCAGCAGTGGGCAGGGGATCCCTGAAGCTTTCTTT. It encodes CASSGQGIPEAFF. The chain combines TRBV25-1 with TRBJ1-1, with a possible D match to TRBD1 (6 bases). Trimming pared 4 bases from V and 6 bases from J, leaving 12 bases between. Germline CDR1 is MGHDK and CDR2 is SYGVNS. CDR3 length: 13 residues. The full variable domain, with the rest looked up from reference TRBV25-1 and TRBJ1-1, is EADIYQTPRYLVIGTGKKITLECSQTMGHDKMYWYQQDPGMELHLIHYSYGVNSTEKGDLSSESTVSRIRTEHFPLTLESARPSHTSQYLCASSGQGIPEAFFGQGTRLTVV.